The 3 T cell receptor beta chains given below trace back to one sample, sequenced in a study of T cell responses to AZD1222 COVID-19 vaccine. Clones were read by immunoSEQ multiplex PCR, and TCRdb kept only the in-frame ones, dropping some. This sample yields 130,000 or so clones, of which around nine tenths are seen a single time; just over 7% belongs to the top ten. The sequenced sample was peripheral blood, obtained on day 0 of AZD1222 vaccination. The receptors shown here come from an adult in good health.

The rearrangement joins TRBV6-5 to TRBJ2-1, with D unresolved. The CDR3 is 14 residues long. Trimming shortened V by 4 bases and J by 8 bases, and 15 bases separated the two germline ends. Germline CDR1 is MNHEY and CDR2 is SVGAGI. Here the CDR3 DNA reads TGTGCCAGCAGTTTCCCCACTAAGCCCTATGAGCAGTTCTTC. It encodes CASSFPTKPYEQFF.

The V call is TRBV7-3, the J call TRBJ2-3; 8 bases map to TRBD2. The CDR3 has 15 amino acids. Per the germline V gene, CDR1 is SGHTA and CDR2 is FQGTGA. Losses at the gene ends were 5 bases for V and 0 bases for J; bases not matched to a gene: 4. CDR3 coding DNA: TGTGCCAGCAGCCCCTCTAGCGGGAGCACAGATACGCAGTATTTT. This gives the protein CASSPSSGSTDTQYF. The entire variable domain, with the rest obtained from reference TRBV7-3 and TRBJ2-3, is as follows: GAGVSQTPSNKVTEKGKYVELRCDPISGHTALYWYRQSLGQGPEFLIYFQGTGAADDSGLPNDRFFAVRPEGSVSTLKIQRTERGDSAVYLCASSPSSGSTDTQYFGPGTRLTVL.

This clone was seen more than once but under ten times. J is TRBJ1-1 and V is TRBV7-8; TRBD1 might be the D (5 bases). The CDR3 sequence is 16 residues long. With 5 bases removed from V and 0 bases from J, the gap between germline ends came to 16 bases. Germline CDR1 SGHVS, CDR2 FQNEAQ. The CDR3 DNA is TGTGCCAGCAGCCCCAACCTAAGGACATTGAACACTGAAGCTTTCTTT. Translated, it gives CASSPNLRTLNTEAFF.